This TCR beta chain was sequenced for a study of cytomegalovirus exposure and HLA in healthy donors. Notes on the study in general: The study found most TCR sequences rare, yet found some public TCRs in many donors. Associated with cytomegalovirus, according to the listing, were around 170 TCR beta chains.

Measured with immunoSEQ multiplex PCR; TCRdb has only the in-frame clones, and not every one. The sample records about 65,000 clones, approximately 90% being singletons. Notes on this clone: Its target is not known.

Material for sequencing was PBMCs. This TCR derives from a woman between 18 and 29 years old in good health and CMV-seronegative.

The CDR3 sequence: CASSYTPGTEAFF. The CDR3 nucleotides are TGTGCCAGCAGTTACACTCCGGGCACTGAAGCTTTCTTT. The chain couples TRBV6-5 to TRBJ1-1, with D uncertain. The germline V gene encodes CDR1 MNHEY and CDR2 SVGAGI. The CDR3 loop spans 13 amino acids. The germline V and J ends were trimmed by 2 bases and 4 bases, with 8 bases remaining between them.